The clone carrying this T cell receptor (beta chain) turned up a few times. The antigen is undetermined. The sample comes from a study of T cell repertoires in cytomegalovirus infection. On the study more broadly: Selected CMV epitopes included recently identified HLA-C-restricted ones as well as well-studied HLA-B-restricted ones. CMV infection and matching HLA type were both indicated by public TCR beta signatures. Regarding the study as a whole: Carriers of CMV plus the relevant HLA were identified by cumulative public TCR beta family frequency. Dominant in the ex vivo response were TCR beta clonotypes restricted by HLA-C and specific for CMV.

In germline, CDR1 is SEHNR, CDR2 FQNEAQ (reference sequence). Losses at the gene ends were 3 bases for V and 5 bases for J; bases not matched to a gene: 7. The CDR3 runs to 15 residues. TCRdb reprocessed the reads with MiXCR, giving one entry per CDR3 protein. Among approximately 990,000 distinct CDR3 sequences, 25% to 40% were seen once, and the ten largest hold around an eighth. This receptor was obtained from a human donor in good health (CMV status not recorded). Some clones in this sample may be carry-over from other donors' samples. The chain combines TRBV7-9 with TRBJ2-4; 7 bases map to TRBD1. Sample: cultured CD8+ T cells from PBMCs, taken from culture after CMV antigen stimulation. The CDR3 loop is CASSFTTGLENIQYF. The DNA for the CDR3 is TGTGCCAGCAGCTTCACGACAGGGCTCGAAAACATTCAGTACTTC.